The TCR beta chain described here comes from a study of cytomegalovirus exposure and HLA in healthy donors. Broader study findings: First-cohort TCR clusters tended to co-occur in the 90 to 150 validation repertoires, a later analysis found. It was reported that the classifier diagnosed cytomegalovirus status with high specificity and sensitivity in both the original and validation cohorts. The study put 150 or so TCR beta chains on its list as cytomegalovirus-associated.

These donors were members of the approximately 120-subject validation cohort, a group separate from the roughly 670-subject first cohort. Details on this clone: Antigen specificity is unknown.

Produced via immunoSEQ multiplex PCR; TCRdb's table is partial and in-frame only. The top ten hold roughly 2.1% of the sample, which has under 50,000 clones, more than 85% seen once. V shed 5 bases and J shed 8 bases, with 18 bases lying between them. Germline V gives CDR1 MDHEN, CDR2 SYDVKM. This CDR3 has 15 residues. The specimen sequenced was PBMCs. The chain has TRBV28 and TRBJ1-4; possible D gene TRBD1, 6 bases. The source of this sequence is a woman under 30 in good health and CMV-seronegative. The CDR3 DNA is TGTGCCAGCAGTCTCTACGTACAGGGACAAGAAAAACTGTTTTTT. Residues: CASSLYVQGQEKLFF.